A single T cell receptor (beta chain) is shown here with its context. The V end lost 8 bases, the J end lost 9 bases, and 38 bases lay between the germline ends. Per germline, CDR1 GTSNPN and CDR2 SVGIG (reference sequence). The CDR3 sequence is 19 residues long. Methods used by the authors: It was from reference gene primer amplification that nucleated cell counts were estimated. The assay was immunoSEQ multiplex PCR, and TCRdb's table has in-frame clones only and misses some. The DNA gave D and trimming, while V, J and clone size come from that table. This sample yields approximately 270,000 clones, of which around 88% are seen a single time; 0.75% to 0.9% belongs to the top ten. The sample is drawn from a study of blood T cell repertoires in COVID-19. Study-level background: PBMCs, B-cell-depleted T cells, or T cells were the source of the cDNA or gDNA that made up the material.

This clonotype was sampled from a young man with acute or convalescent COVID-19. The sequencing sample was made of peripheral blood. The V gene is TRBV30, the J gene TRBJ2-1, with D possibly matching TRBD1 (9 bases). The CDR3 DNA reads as TGTGCCCGTTCAGGGGGACAGGGATCGTCCGGGAGGGCCTCGAGTGAGCAGTTCTTC. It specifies CARSGGQGSSGRASSEQFF.